Here is one T cell receptor (beta chain) with its context. Its recognized antigen is unknown. Sequence at one end of the junction differs from germline and may be a read error. The entry originates in a study of CD8+CD57+ T cells in acquired aplastic anemia listed by TCRdb under 2018. Describing the broader study: Extracted DNA from sorted CD4+ and CD8+ cells averaged around 3.3 ug, ranging from about 0.17 to 27.4 ug.

In this study, sorted CD4+ and CD8+ T cells from the blood of healthy subjects and of severe aplastic anemia patients had their TCR repertoires deep-sequenced. Ficoll-Paque density gradient centrifugation was used to isolate peripheral blood mononuclear cells. Before DNA extraction, CD4+ and CD8+ T cells were sorted with FACS or magnetic beads. From the germline V gene, CDR1 is SNHLY and CDR2 is FYNNEI. From the cysteine through the phenylalanine, the CDR3 covers 17 amino acids. The DNA shown is the 51-base CDR3, in frame from base 1. TCR beta VDJ combination and CDR3 sequence profiling used genomic DNA as the template. TCR repertoire sequencing was run on an Illumina HiSeq 2000. Per the authors' processing: Repertoire assessment relied on Simpson's diversity index, CDR3 size and DJ length profiles, and TRBV/TRBJ rearrangement plots. The most abundant DNA sequence in the deep sequencing data was defined as the immunodominant clone. CDR3 amino acid sequences were screened for sharing across subjects and were compared with published repertoires and the VDJdb database. Starting from the raw public reads, TCRdb applied fastp trimming at Q25, assembled clones with MiXCR and retained in-frame beta chains. Under each unique CDR3 protein, matching rows form one entry showing the most common genes and DNA. In this record, the V and J calls reflect TCRdb's handling and not the investigators' own analysis. The sample table shows approximately 270,000 distinct CDR3 sequences, and roughly 50% are seen once. The top ten constitute less than 9.5% of the sample.

Broader findings and caveats from the paper: CD8+ Simpson's diversity did not differ significantly between patients and healthy controls (P=0.060). Twenty-nine CD8+ CDR3 sequences were found to be shared between patients and controls, but these sequences appeared to be highly expressed in patients and within the immunodominant clones of the patients.

Sequenced material: sorted CD4+, CD8+, or CD8+CD57+ T cells (not recorded which) from PBMCs. The TCR sequence derives from a human donor with severe aplastic anemia or a healthy control (not recorded which). The chain links TRBV2 with TRBJ2-7; 11 bases in the middle match TRBD2. The CDR3 protein is CATSASPTSGSPYEQYF. The nucleotide sequence is given as TGTGCCACCAGTGCCTCGCCCACTAGCGGGAGCCCCTACGAGCAGTACTTC.